The rows below give T cell receptor beta chains drawn from one sample of a study of blood T cell repertoires in COVID-19. The method was immunoSEQ multiplex PCR; TCRdb's version includes in-frame clones alone and lacks a portion of them. The sample includes tens of thousands of clones, nearly 90% of them seen just once. Sequenced material: peripheral blood. The source of these receptors is an older woman with COVID-19, enrolled during active disease. CDR3s include the opening cysteine and the closing phenylalanine or tryptophan. The D gene is left open where the match is weak. The size entry is marked missing in some rows and otherwise reads once, few, many or a size class.

>.|.|TRBJ1-1|TRBV18
CASSPRDTDTEAFF
TGTGCCAGCTCACCACGGGACACGGACACTGAAGCTTTCTTT
>TRBD1|.|TRBJ2-5|TRBV29-1
CSVSDRPQETQYF
TGCAGCGTGTCGGACAGGCCTCAAGAGACCCAGTACTTC
>.|.|TRBJ1-5|TRBV7-9
CASSRGGHQPQHF
TGTGCCAGCAGTCGGGGAGGGCATCAGCCCCAGCATTTT
>TRBD2|.|TRBJ2-1|TRBV2
CASSELAGGEYNEQFF
TGTGCCAGCAGTGAATTAGCGGGGGGCGAGTACAATGAGCAGTTCTTC
>.|.|TRBJ2-3|TRBV18
CASSPLGAGTDTQYF
TGTGCCAGCTCACCCTTGGGGGCAGGCACAGATACGCAGTATTTT
>TRBD1|.|TRBJ2-7|TRBV6-5
CAREPGTAYEQYF
TGTGCCAGGGAACCCGGGACAGCCTACGAGCAGTACTTC
>TRBD1|.|TRBJ2-1|TRBV7-2
CASSLMKGANEQFF
TGTGCCAGCAGCCTTATGAAGGGGGCCAATGAGCAGTTCTTC
>TRBD2|.|TRBJ2-3|TRBV4-3
CASSQGVAGPYTDTQYF
TGCGCCAGCAGCCAAGGAGTAGCGGGACCTTACACAGATACGCAGTATTTT
>.|.|TRBJ2-1|TRBV6-2/TRBV6-3
CASSLGQRQFF
TGTGCCAGCAGTTTGGGACAAAGGCAGTTCTTC
>.|.|TRBJ2-3|TRBV7-2
CASSYRVSTDTQYF
TGTGCCAGCAGTTACCGGGTGAGCACAGATACGCAGTATTTT
>.|.|TRBJ1-5|TRBV7-9
CASSLPNQPQHF
TGTGCCAGCAGCCTCCCTAATCAGCCCCAGCATTTT
>.|.|TRBJ1-1|TRBV12-3/TRBV12-4
CASLVGGLTEAFF
TGTGCCAGCCTGGTGGGGGGTCTAACTGAAGCTTTCTTT
>.|.|TRBJ1-5|TRBV7-8
CASSLYRDNQPQHF
TGTGCCAGCAGCTTATACAGGGACAATCAGCCCCAGCATTTT
>.|.|TRBJ2-7|TRBV9
CASGTNREQYF
TGTGCCAGCGGCACTAATAGGGAGCAGTACTTC
>.|once|TRBJ2-7|TRBV10-1
CARQGAYQPAQILYEQYF
TGCGCCAGACAGGGCGCTTATCAACCCGCACAGATCCTCTACGAGCAGTACTTC
>TRBD1|.|TRBJ2-4|TRBV10-1
CASSEPGGDIQYF
TGCGCCAGCAGTGAGCCAGGGGGAGACATTCAGTACTTC
>.|.|TRBJ2-1|TRBV4-2
CASSQEGLNEQFF
TGTGCCAGCAGCCAAGAGGGGCTAAATGAGCAGTTCTTC
>.|.|TRBJ1-2|TRBV5-1
CASSLAATSANYGYTF
TGCGCCAGCAGCTTGGCCGCGACATCAGCTAACTATGGCTACACCTTC
>.|.|TRBJ1-6|TRBV2
CASTRPRYNSPLHF
TGTGCCAGCACGAGGCCGCGCTATAATTCACCCCTCCACTTT
>.|.|TRBJ1-6|TRBV10-2
CASSDSGLYNSPLHF
TGCGCCAGCAGTGATTCAGGACTGTATAATTCACCCCTCCACTTT
>.|.|TRBJ1-4|TRBV18
CASSPPEGDEKLFF
TGTGCCAGCTCACCCCCAGAAGGGGATGAAAAACTGTTTTTT
>.|.|TRBJ2-4|TRBV10-2
CASSEEGGNIQYF
TGCGCCAGCAGTGAGGAGGGAGGAAACATTCAGTACTTC
>TRBD2|once|TRBJ2-1|TRBV7-6
CASSLVRAGGYNEQFF
TGTGCCAGCAGCTTAGTTCGAGCGGGAGGGTACAATGAGCAGTTCTTC
>.|.|TRBJ1-5|TRBV18
CASCPGSDQPQHF
TGTGCCAGCTGCCCAGGGTCCGATCAGCCCCAGCATTTT
>.|.|TRBJ2-5|TRBV2
CASSVRGQETQYF
TGTGCCAGCAGTGTTCGAGGGCAAGAGACCCAGTACTTC